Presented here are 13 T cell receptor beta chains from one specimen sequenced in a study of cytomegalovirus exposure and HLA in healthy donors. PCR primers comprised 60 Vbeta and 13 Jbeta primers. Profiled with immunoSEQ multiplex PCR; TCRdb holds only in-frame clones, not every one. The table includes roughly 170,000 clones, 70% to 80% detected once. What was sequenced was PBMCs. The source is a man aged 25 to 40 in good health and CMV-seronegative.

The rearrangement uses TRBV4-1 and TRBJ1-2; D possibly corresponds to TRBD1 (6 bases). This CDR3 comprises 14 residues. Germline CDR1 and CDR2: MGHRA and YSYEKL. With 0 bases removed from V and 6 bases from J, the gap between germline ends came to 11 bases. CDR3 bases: TGCGCCAGCAGCCAAGATAGTGGGGGCGATGGCTACACCTTC. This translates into CASSQDSGGDGYTF.

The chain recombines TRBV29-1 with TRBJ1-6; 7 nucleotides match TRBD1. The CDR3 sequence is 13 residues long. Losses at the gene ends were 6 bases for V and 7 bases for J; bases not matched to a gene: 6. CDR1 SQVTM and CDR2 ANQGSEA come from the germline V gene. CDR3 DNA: TGCAGCGTCGCCGGGACAGCAAATTCACCCCTCCACTTT. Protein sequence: CSVAGTANSPLHF. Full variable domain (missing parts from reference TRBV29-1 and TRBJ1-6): SAVISQKPSRDICQRGTSLTIQCQVDSQVTMMFWYRQQPGQSLTLIATANQGSEATYESGFVIDKFPISRPNLTFSTLTVSNMSPEDSSIYLCSVAGTANSPLHFGNGTRLTVT.

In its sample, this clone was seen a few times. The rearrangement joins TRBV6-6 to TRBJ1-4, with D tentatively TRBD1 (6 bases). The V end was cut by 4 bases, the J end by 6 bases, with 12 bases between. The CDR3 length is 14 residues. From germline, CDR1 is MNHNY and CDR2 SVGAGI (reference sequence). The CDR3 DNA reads TGTGCCAGCAGTTCCTCGACAGGTTATGAAAAACTGTTTTTT. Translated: CASSSSTGYEKLFF.

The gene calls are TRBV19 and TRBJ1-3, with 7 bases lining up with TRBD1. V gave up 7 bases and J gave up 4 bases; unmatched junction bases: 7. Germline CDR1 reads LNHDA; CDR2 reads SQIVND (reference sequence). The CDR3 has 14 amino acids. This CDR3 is CASTFGTAGNTIYF. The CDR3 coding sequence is TGTGCCAGTACTTTCGGGACAGCGGGAAACACCATATATTTT.

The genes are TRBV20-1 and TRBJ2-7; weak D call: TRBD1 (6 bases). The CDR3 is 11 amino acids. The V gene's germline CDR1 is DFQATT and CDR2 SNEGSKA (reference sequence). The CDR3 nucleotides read TGCGTGAGAAGTACAGGGAACCAGCAGTACTTC. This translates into CVRSTGNQQYF.

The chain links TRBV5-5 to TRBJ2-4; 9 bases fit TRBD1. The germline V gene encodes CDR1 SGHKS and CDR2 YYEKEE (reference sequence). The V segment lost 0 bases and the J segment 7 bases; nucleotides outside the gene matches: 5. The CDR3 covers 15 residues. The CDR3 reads CASSLAVDRGNIQYF. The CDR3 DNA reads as TGTGCCAGCAGCTTGGCCGTGGACAGGGGTAACATTCAGTACTTC.

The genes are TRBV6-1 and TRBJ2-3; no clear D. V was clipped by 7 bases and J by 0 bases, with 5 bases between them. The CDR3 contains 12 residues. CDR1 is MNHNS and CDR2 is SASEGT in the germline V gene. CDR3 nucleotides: TGTGCCAGCATGTCGAGCACAGATACGCAGTATTTT. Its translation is CASMSSTDTQYF.

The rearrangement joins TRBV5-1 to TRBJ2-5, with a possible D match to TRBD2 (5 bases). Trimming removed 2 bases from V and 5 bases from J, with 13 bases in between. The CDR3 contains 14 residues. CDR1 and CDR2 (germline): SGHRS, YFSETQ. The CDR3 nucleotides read TGCGCCAGCAGCTTCCAAGGGCGGGCCGAGACCCAGTACTTC. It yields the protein CASSFQGRAETQYF.

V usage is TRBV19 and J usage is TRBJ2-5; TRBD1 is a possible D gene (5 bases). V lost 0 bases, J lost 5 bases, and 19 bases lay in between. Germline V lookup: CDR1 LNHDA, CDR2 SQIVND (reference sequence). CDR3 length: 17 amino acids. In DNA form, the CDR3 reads TGTGCCAGTAGTATAGATCTCAGGGTTGGTTGGTCCGAGACCCAGTACTTC. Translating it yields CASSIDLRVGWSETQYF.

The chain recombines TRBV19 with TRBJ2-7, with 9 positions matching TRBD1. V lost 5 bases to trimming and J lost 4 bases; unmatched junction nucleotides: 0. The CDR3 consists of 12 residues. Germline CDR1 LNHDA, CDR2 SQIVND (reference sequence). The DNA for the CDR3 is TGTGCCAGTAGTGGACAGGGGTACGAGCAGTACTTC. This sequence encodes CASSGQGYEQYF.

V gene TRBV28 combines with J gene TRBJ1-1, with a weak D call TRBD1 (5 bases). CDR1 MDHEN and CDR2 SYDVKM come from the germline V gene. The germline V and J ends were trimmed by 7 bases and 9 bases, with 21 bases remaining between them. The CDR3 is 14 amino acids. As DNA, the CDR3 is TGTGCCAGCACGACAAACGACTATCGGGGGAAAGCTTTCTTT. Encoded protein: CASTTNDYRGKAFF.

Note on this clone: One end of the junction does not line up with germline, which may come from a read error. This CDR3 reads CASSPRTGFNSLLHF. The CDR3 coding sequence is TGTGCCAGCAGCCCCCGGACAGGTTTCAATTCACTCCTCCACTTT. J is TRBJ1-6 and V is TRBV13; 7 bases line up with TRBD1. The CDR3 contains 15 residues. Germline V gene lookup returns CDR1 PRHDT and CDR2 FYEKMQ (reference sequence).

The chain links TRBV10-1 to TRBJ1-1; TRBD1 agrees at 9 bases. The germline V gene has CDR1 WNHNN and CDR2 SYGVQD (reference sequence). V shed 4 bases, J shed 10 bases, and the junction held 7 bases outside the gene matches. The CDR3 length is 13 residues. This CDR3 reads CASSAGQGIVAFF. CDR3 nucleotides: TGCGCCAGCAGTGCCGGACAGGGGATAGTAGCTTTCTTT.